The 21 T cell receptor beta chains below were found in one sample sequenced in a study of shared clonotypes between healthy human individuals. Only in-frame clones appear in the TCRdb table, and some are missing; sequencing was by immunoSEQ multiplex PCR. This sample carries under 1,100,000 clones, about 75% of them seen once, and the ten largest clones take about 1.5%. The specimen sequenced was memory CD4+ T cells sorted from blood. Subset: CD45RA-negative fraction. The origin of the receptors is a young man in good health.

This clone was detected only once. The chain recombines TRBV7-3 with TRBJ2-5; no definite D call. The germline V gene encodes CDR1 SGHTA and CDR2 FQGTGA. The CDR3 runs to 13 residues. V lost 6 bases and J lost 2, with 10 bases in between. The CDR3 spells CASSRRNQETQYF. CDR3 in DNA: TGTGCCAGCAGTCGGAGAAATCAAGAGACCCAGTACTTC.

The DNA for the CDR3 is TGTGCCAGCAGTGAAGTGATCAGCGCGAACACCGGGGAGCTGTTTTTT. As protein: CASSEVISANTGELFF. This chain links TRBV2 with TRBJ2-2; D gene ambiguous. The length of the CDR3 is 16 residues. Germline loops: CDR1 SNHLY, CDR2 FYNNEI. V gave up 1 base and J gave up 0 bases, with 9 bases separating them. The complete variable domain, with remaining parts taken from reference TRBV2 and TRBJ2-2, reads EPEVTQTPSHQVTQMGQEVILRCVPISNHLYFYWYRQILGQKVEFLVSFYNNEISEKSEIFDDQFSVERPDGSNFTLKIRSTKLEDSAMYFCASSEVISANTGELFFGEGSRLTVL.

The V and J genes are TRBV2 and TRBJ2-5; no firm D call. CDR1 SNHLY and CDR2 FYNNEI come from the germline V gene. The CDR3 extends over 11 amino acids. V shed 6 bases and J shed 6 bases, with 8 bases lying between them. Written as DNA, the CDR3 is TGTGCCAGCAGCTACGGCCAGACCCAGTACTTC. As protein: CASSYGQTQYF.

The chain carries TRBV6-5 and TRBJ1-1, with 7 bases matching TRBD1. There are 12 residues in the CDR3. J lost 10 bases, V lost 6 bases, and 8 bases had no gene match. CDR1 MNHEY and CDR2 SVGAGI come from the germline V gene. CDR3 DNA: TGTGCCAGCAGCCCCGACAGGGTCCGAGCTTTCTTT. Translated: CASSPDRVRAFF.

V usage is TRBV28 and J usage is TRBJ1-1, with 7 positions matching TRBD1. The CDR3 covers 14 residues. After removal of 3 bases from V and 6 bases from J, the junction contained 7 bases not matched to a gene. Germline CDR1 is MDHEN and CDR2 is SYDVKM. CDR3 sequence: CASSFFGTAAEAFF. CDR3 bases: TGTGCCAGCAGTTTTTTCGGGACAGCAGCTGAAGCTTTCTTT.

The rearrangement links TRBV10-3 to TRBJ2-3; 13 bases match TRBD2. V gave up 6 bases and J gave up 7 bases; unmatched junction bases: 4. Per the germline V gene, CDR1 is ENHRY and CDR2 is SYGVKD. The CDR3 consists of 14 residues. The CDR3 nucleotides are TGTGCCATCAGGTGGACTAGCGGGAGCTATACGCAGTATTTT. Residues: CAIRWTSGSYTQYF.

This sequence joins TRBV6-1 and TRBJ1-5, with TRBD1 matching 7 bases. The junction had 7 bases not matched to a gene; V was cut back by 4 bases and J by 1 base. This CDR3 contains 16 residues. Germline-derived CDR1 and CDR2 are MNHNS and SASEGT. CDR3 in DNA: TGTGCCAGCAGTGTGGAAGGGGGCGCGAGCAATCAGCCCCAGCATTTT. This sequence encodes CASSVEGGASNQPQHF.

This rearrangement joins TRBV2 to TRBJ1-6, with TRBD1 as a possible D gene (5 bases). The CDR3 extends over 15 amino acids. Germline loops: CDR1 SNHLY, CDR2 FYNNEI. Between the trimmed V and J ends, which lost 7 bases and 6 bases, there was a span of 16 bases. The CDR3 is CASTTGTSTNSPLHF. CDR3 in DNA: TGTGCCAGCACTACCGGGACCTCCACTAATTCACCCCTCCACTTT.

This chain connects TRBV7-2 to TRBJ2-5; 15 positions match TRBD2. There are 16 residues in the CDR3. Germline CDR1 reads SGHTA; CDR2 reads FQGNSA. Trimming at V came to 5 bases and at J to 4 bases, leaving 5 bases not matched to a gene. For the CDR3, the DNA is TGTGCCAGCAGCACGGGACTAGCGGGAGGTAGAGAGACCCAGTACTTC. The encoded protein is CASSTGLAGGRETQYF.

This clone has just one count. With a much larger clone just one base away, this may be a read error. The same CDR3 can be traced to other DNA sequences in this sample. The V gene is TRBV4-1, the J gene TRBJ2-7; perhaps TRBD2 as D (6 bases). CDR3 length equals 16 residues. Germline V lookup: CDR1 MGHRA, CDR2 YSYEKL. With 2 bases removed from V and 7 bases from J, the gap between germline ends came to 21 bases. The DNA for the CDR3 is TGCGCCAGCAGCCAACAGCTAGCGTCACCATTGGGGGAGCAGTACTTC. It encodes CASSQQLASPLGEQYF.

CDR3 residues: CSVSASGFDEQYF. CDR3 DNA sequence: TGCAGCGTCTCAGCCAGCGGGTTCGACGAGCAGTACTTC. This chain joins TRBV29-1 and TRBJ2-7; tentative D call: TRBD2 (6 bases). The CDR3 contains 13 residues. CDR1 is SQVTM and CDR2 is ANQGSEA in the germline V gene. V lost 6 bases, J lost 5 bases, and 17 bases lay in between.

This clone was observed a few times. This sample includes further DNA sequences coding for the same CDR3. V gene TRBV5-1 combines with J gene TRBJ2-5; TRBD2 agrees at 10 bases. There are 14 residues in the CDR3. Germline V lookup: CDR1 SGHRS, CDR2 YFSETQ. Trimming cost V 6 bases and J 2 bases; bases outside gene matches: 4. CDR3 in amino acids: CASTPLAGQETQYF. The CDR3 DNA follows: TGCGCCAGCACCCCACTAGCGGGACAAGAGACCCAGTACTTC.

This rearrangement joins TRBV11-3 to TRBJ1-2, with a tentative D call TRBD1 (5 bases). Trimming pared 0 bases from V and 13 bases from J, leaving 15 bases between. Looked up from germline, CDR1 is SGHNT and CDR2 is YENEEA. The CDR3 is made up of 13 amino acids. CDR3 in amino acids: CASSLDKGVGITF. CDR3 in DNA: TGTGCCAGCAGCTTAGATAAAGGGGTCGGAATCACCTTC.

The chain combines TRBV2 with TRBJ2-1, with D possibly TRBD2 on 6 matching bases. The CDR3 loop spans 13 amino acids. V shed 11 bases and J shed 0 bases, with 11 bases lying between them. Germline V gives CDR1 SNHLY, CDR2 FYNNEI. The CDR3, as DNA: TGTGCCGGACGACTAGACTCCTACAATGAGCAGTTCTTC. Translating gives CAGRLDSYNEQFF.

The chain has TRBV7-8 and TRBJ2-7, with a weak D call TRBD1 (6 bases). Germline V gene data show CDR1 as SGHVS and CDR2 as FQNEAQ. With 5 bases removed from V and 6 bases from J, the gap between germline ends came to 11 bases. CDR3 size: 12 residues. CDR3 amino acids: CASSVGQFEQYF. CDR3 bases: TGTGCCAGCAGCGTAGGACAGTTCGAGCAGTACTTC.

The chain recombines TRBV11-2 with TRBJ2-5; 13 bases are a match to TRBD2. The germline gives CDR1 SGHAT, CDR2 FQNNGV. With V trimmed by 5 bases and J by 4 bases, 7 bases remained unmatched. The CDR3 consists of 16 residues. This CDR3 reads CASSAGLAGITETQYF. The CDR3 bases are TGTGCCAGCAGCGCGGGACTAGCGGGAATAACAGAGACCCAGTACTTC.

J is TRBJ1-2 and V is TRBV7-3; D uncertain. Between the trimmed V and J ends, which lost 5 bases and 4 bases, there was a span of 17 bases. Germline V lookup: CDR1 SGHTA, CDR2 FQGTGA. The CDR3 is 15 residues long. The CDR3 coding sequence is TGTGCCAGCAGCCCAAGTGGGGATCTCGCCTATGGCTACACCTTC. Protein sequence: CASSPSGDLAYGYTF. Full variable domain (rest looked up from reference TRBV7-3 and TRBJ1-2): GAGVSQTPSNKVTEKGKYVELRCDPISGHTALYWYRQSLGQGPEFLIYFQGTGAADDSGLPNDRFFAVRPEGSVSTLKIQRTERGDSAVYLCASSPSGDLAYGYTFGSGTRLTVV.

As regards this clone: Other nucleotide sequences in the sample specify the same CDR3. The DNA for the CDR3 is TGTGCCAGCAGTTACTCGAACAGCGGAGATCAGCCCCAGCATTTT. This encodes CASSYSNSGDQPQHF. This sequence joins TRBV6-5 and TRBJ1-5; D ambiguous. Per germline, CDR1 MNHEY and CDR2 SVGAGI. V was clipped by 0 bases and J by 5 bases, with 11 bases between them. The CDR3 runs to 15 residues.

CDR3 DNA sequence: TGTGCCAGCAGCTTAGAGGGAGATACGCAGTATTTT. Residues: CASSLEGDTQYF. V gene TRBV7-6 combines with J gene TRBJ2-3; no clear D. CDR3 length equals 12 residues. Germline CDR1 and CDR2: SGHVS and FNYEAQ. Trimming stripped 1 base from V and 5 bases from J, with 4 bases between.

The chain joins TRBV14 to TRBJ1-4; D not resolved. Germline V gives CDR1 SGHDN, CDR2 FVKESK. Trimming cost V 0 bases and J 2 bases, with 13 bases left between them. The CDR3 consists of 17 residues. The chain's CDR3 is CASSQDAGKVTNEKLFF. In DNA, the CDR3 is TGTGCCAGCAGCCAAGATGCAGGTAAGGTCACTAATGAAAAACTGTTTTTT.

The chain combines TRBV7-9 with TRBJ2-7; 7 bases agree with TRBD1. The V segment lost 2 bases and the J segment 5 bases; nucleotides outside the gene matches: 9. The CDR3 contains 15 residues. Germline V gene sequence: CDR1 SEHNR, CDR2 FQNEAQ (reference sequence). In DNA, the CDR3 is TGTGCCAGCAGCTTATTAGCAGGGGGTATCCACGAGCAGTACTTC. Encoded protein: CASSLLAGGIHEQYF.